This is a list of T cell receptor beta chains from one sample in a study of T cell responses to AZD1222 COVID-19 vaccine. Repertoires were generated with immunoSEQ multiplex PCR, while TCRdb's copy carries only in-frame clones and drops some. The table includes around 270,000 clones, 94% detected once. The sample consisted of peripheral blood, taken 28 days after the second AZD1222 dose. Source of these receptors: an adult who received the AZD1222 COVID-19 vaccine. Both conserved end residues are part of each CDR3. D genes are given only for firm matches. Not all rows give a size; the values are once, few, many and, for expanded clones, a class.

V,size,D,J,CDR3,DNA
TRBV5-1,-,-,TRBJ2-7,CASSFGDAPYEQYF,TGCGCCAGCAGCTTTGGAGACGCTCCCTACGAGCAGTACTTC
TRBV19,-,-,TRBJ1-4,CASSIDQRRGKLFF,TGTGCCAGTAGTATAGATCAGCGTAGAGGAAAACTGTTTTTT
TRBV15,-,TRBD1,TRBJ2-7,CATSAGQESSYEQYF,TGTGCCACCAGCGCAGGACAGGAAAGTAGCTACGAGCAGTACTTC
TRBV19,-,-,TRBJ2-6,CASSISHPRGSGANVLTF,TGTGCCAGTAGTATCTCCCACCCCCGAGGTTCTGGGGCCAACGTCCTGACTTTC
TRBV29-1,-,-,TRBJ1-1,CSVVWRTEAFF,TGCAGCGTTGTGTGGAGGACAGAAGCTTTCTTT
TRBV13,-,TRBD1,TRBJ1-3,CASSLGTGRNTIYF,TGTGCCAGCAGCTTAGGGACAGGGAGGAACACCATATATTTT
TRBV12-3/TRBV12-4,-,-,TRBJ2-7,CASSSDLSYEQYF,TGTGCCAGCAGCAGCGACCTCTCCTACGAGCAGTACTTC
TRBV7-9,once,-,TRBJ2-2,CASSLGSNTGELFF,TGTGCCAGCAGCTTAGGGTCGAACACCGGGGAGCTGTTTTTT
TRBV25-1,-,TRBD1,TRBJ1-2,CASSDSQRTGPYGYTF,TGTGCCAGCAGTGACTCACAGAGGACAGGGCCCTATGGCTACACCTTC
TRBV10-3,-,-,TRBJ2-5,CAISPSGGPYQETQYF,TGTGCCATCAGTCCTTCAGGGGGGCCGTACCAAGAGACCCAGTACTTC
TRBV4-2,once,-,TRBJ2-1,CASSQDYGREQFF,TGTGCCAGCAGCCAAGATTACGGGCGTGAGCAGTTCTTC
TRBV24-1,-,TRBD1,TRBJ2-1,CATSDLGQGAYEQFF,TGTGCCACCAGTGATTTGGGACAGGGAGCATATGAGCAGTTCTTC
TRBV19,-,-,TRBJ1-4,CASSKPGTASLEKLFF,TGTGCCAGTAGTAAACCCGGGACCGCCAGTTTGGAAAAACTGTTTTTT
TRBV6-2/TRBV6-3,-,-,TRBJ2-1,CASSYGQGSFLYEQFF,TGTGCCAGCAGTTACGGACAAGGGAGCTTCTTGTATGAGCAGTTCTTC
TRBV9,-,-,TRBJ1-4,CASSEATNEKLFF,TGTGCCAGCAGCGAGGCAACTAATGAAAAACTGTTTTTT
TRBV3-1/TRBV3-2,-,-,TRBJ2-7,CASSHRDKGYEQYF,TGTGCCAGCAGCCACCGGGATAAGGGGTACGAGCAGTACTTC
TRBV19,-,-,TRBJ2-1,CASSYSPGRQQFF,TGTGCCAGTAGTTACAGTCCAGGGCGACAGCAGTTCTTC
TRBV24-1,-,-,TRBJ2-7,CATAGPLSYEQYF,TGTGCCACTGCGGGGCCCCTCTCCTACGAGCAGTACTTC
TRBV25-1,-,-,TRBJ2-7,CASSVSSSYEQYF,TGTGCCAGCAGTGTCAGTAGCAGCTACGAGCAGTACTTC
TRBV19,-,-,TRBJ2-2,CASSIATSLSGELFF,TGTGCCAGTAGTATAGCGACTAGTTTATCAGGGGAGCTGTTTTTT
TRBV9,-,TRBD1,TRBJ2-7,CASSVETGLGEQYF,TGTGCCAGCAGCGTAGAGACAGGGTTGGGGGAGCAGTACTTC
TRBV10-2,-,-,TRBJ2-2,CASAVSGELFF,TGCGCCAGCGCCGTCAGCGGGGAGCTGTTTTTT
TRBV2,-,TRBD1,TRBJ1-1,CATEQGSRNTEAFF,TGTGCCACCGAACAGGGGTCAAGGAACACTGAAGCTTTCTTT
TRBV29-1,-,-,TRBJ1-1,CSSARGGGTEAFF,TGCAGCTCCGCTCGGGGAGGGGGGACTGAAGCTTTCTTT
TRBV28,-,TRBD2,TRBJ2-7,CASRASGRASDEQYF,TGTGCCAGCAGGGCTAGCGGGAGGGCATCAGACGAGCAGTACTTC
TRBV24-1,-,-,TRBJ2-3,CATSDPMSVDTQYF,TGTGCCACCAGTGATCCCATGTCCGTAGATACGCAGTATTTT
TRBV7-8,-,-,TRBJ2-7,CASSLVELGRYEQYF,TGTGCCAGCAGCTTAGTGGAACTGGGTCGGTACGAGCAGTACTTC
TRBV10-2,once,-,TRBJ2-7,CASSRAGSAKGEQYF,TGCGCCAGCAGCAGGGCGGGAAGCGCAAAAGGCGAGCAGTACTTC
TRBV6-1,-,-,TRBJ1-3,CASSENGSSGNTIYF,TGTGCCAGCAGTGAAAACGGCTCCTCTGGAAACACCATATATTTT
TRBV9,once,-,TRBJ1-3,CASSVGNSGNTIYF,TGTGCCAGCAGCGTGGGGAACTCTGGAAACACCATATATTTT
TRBV4-1,-,-,TRBJ2-2,CASSSVTGSPRREELFF,TGCGCCAGCAGCTCGGTTACAGGGAGTCCCCGTCGGGAGGAGCTGTTTTTT
TRBV5-8,-,TRBD1,TRBJ1-5,CASSLRRTGSQPQHF,TGTGCCAGCAGCTTGCGTCGGACAGGGAGCCAGCCCCAGCATTTT
TRBV19,once,-,TRBJ2-7,CASSIVRSGEQYF,TGTGCCAGTAGTATCGTTAGGTCGGGCGAGCAGTACTTC
TRBV27,-,-,TRBJ2-5,CASSSRTGRFGETQYF,TGTGCCAGCTCGAGCCGAACAGGGCGCTTCGGGGAGACCCAGTACTTC
TRBV28,-,-,TRBJ1-5,CASSLKQPQHF,TGTGCCAGCAGTTTAAAGCAGCCCCAGCATTTT
TRBV14,-,-,TRBJ2-1,CASSQYSGVNEQFF,TGTGCCAGCAGCCAATACAGCGGAGTCAATGAGCAGTTCTTC
TRBV4-3,-,TRBD1,TRBJ2-1,CASSQALPGQGGYEQFF,TGCGCCAGCAGCCAAGCTTTACCGGGACAGGGAGGTTATGAGCAGTTCTTC
TRBV18,once,TRBD1,TRBJ1-2,CASSPGQGAGGYTF,TGTGCCAGCTCACCAGGACAGGGGGCAGGTGGCTACACCTTC
TRBV15,-,TRBD2,TRBJ2-2,CATSREGGLVTGELFF,TGTGCCACCAGCAGAGAGGGTGGACTAGTTACCGGGGAGCTGTTTTTT
TRBV9,-,-,TRBJ1-4,CASSVGGREGEKLFF,TGTGCCAGCAGCGTAGGTGGCAGGGAAGGTGAAAAACTGTTTTTT
TRBV6-2/TRBV6-3,-,-,TRBJ2-7,CASSYGTATRVGEQYF,TGTGCCAGCAGTTACGGGACTGCGACCCGAGTAGGCGAGCAGTACTTC
TRBV6-2/TRBV6-3,-,-,TRBJ2-5,CASSYVYKETQYF,TGTGCCAGCAGTTATGTGTACAAAGAGACCCAGTACTTC
TRBV20-1,-,-,TRBJ2-7,CSARAGDEQYF,TGCAGTGCTAGAGCCGGAGACGAGCAGTACTTC
TRBV2,-,TRBD1,TRBJ1-6,CASSGGQGDNSPLHF,TGTGCCAGCAGTGGGGGACAGGGGGATAATTCACCCCTCCACTTT
TRBV7-2,-,-,TRBJ1-5,CASSLERYSNQPQHF,TGTGCCAGCAGCTTGGAGCGTTATAGCAATCAGCCCCAGCATTTT
TRBV4-2,-,TRBD2,TRBJ2-3,CASSQDGGGDTQYF,TGTGCCAGCAGCCAAGATGGGGGGGGAGATACGCAGTATTTT
TRBV28,-,-,TRBJ1-1,CASFPLTGNTEAFF,TGTGCCAGCTTCCCTCTGACAGGGAACACTGAAGCTTTCTTT
TRBV3-1/TRBV3-2,-,-,TRBJ1-2,CASSQDALTSGYGYTF,TGTGCCAGCAGCCAAGATGCCCTAACAAGTGGCTATGGCTACACCTTC
TRBV19,-,TRBD2,TRBJ2-2,CASSSTSGRRTGELFF,TGTGCCAGTAGCTCGACTAGCGGGAGACGAACCGGGGAGCTGTTTTTT
TRBV6-6,-,TRBD1,TRBJ1-5,CASSYQDRPIEPQHF,TGTGCCAGCAGTTACCAGGACAGGCCTATTGAGCCCCAGCATTTT
TRBV9,-,-,TRBJ1-1,CASSLDRNTEAFF,TGTGCCAGCAGCCTCGACCGGAACACTGAAGCTTTCTTT
TRBV5-5,-,TRBD1,TRBJ2-2,CASSRRQGTNTGELFF,TGTGCCAGCAGCCGAAGACAGGGAACGAACACCGGGGAGCTGTTTTTT
TRBV11-3,-,TRBD2,TRBJ2-2,CASSPGRANTGELFF,TGTGCCAGCAGCCCCGGGAGGGCGAACACCGGGGAGCTGTTTTTT
TRBV28,-,-,TRBJ1-1,CASRPPPGARTEAFF,TGTGCCAGCAGACCGCCCCCAGGGGCCCGGACTGAAGCTTTCTTT
TRBV7-2,-,-,TRBJ1-6,CASSLSSGAVLALHF,TGTGCCAGCAGCTTATCCAGTGGGGCGGTGCTTGCCCTCCACTTT
TRBV7-8,-,-,TRBJ2-2,CASRVLNTGELFF,TGTGCCAGCAGAGTCTTGAACACCGGGGAGCTGTTTTTT
TRBV6-5,-,-,TRBJ2-7,CASSGGISYEQYF,TGTGCCAGCTCCGGAGGGATCTCCTACGAGCAGTACTTC
TRBV6-5,-,TRBD1,TRBJ1-2,CAIAQGYGYTF,TGTGCCATCGCACAGGGGTATGGCTACACCTTC
TRBV19,-,TRBD1,TRBJ2-7,CASSIRDSPYEQYF,TGTGCCAGTAGTATACGGGACAGCCCCTACGAGCAGTACTTC